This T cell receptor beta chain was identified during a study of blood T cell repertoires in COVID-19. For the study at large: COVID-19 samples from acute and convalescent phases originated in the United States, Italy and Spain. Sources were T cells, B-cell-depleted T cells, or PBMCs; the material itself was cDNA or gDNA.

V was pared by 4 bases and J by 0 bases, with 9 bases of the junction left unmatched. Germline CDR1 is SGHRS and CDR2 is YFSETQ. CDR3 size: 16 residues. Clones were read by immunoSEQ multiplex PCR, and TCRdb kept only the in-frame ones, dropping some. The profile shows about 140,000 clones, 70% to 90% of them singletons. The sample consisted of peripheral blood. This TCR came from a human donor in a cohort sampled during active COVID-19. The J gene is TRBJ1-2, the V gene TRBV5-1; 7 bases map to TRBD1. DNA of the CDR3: TGCGCCAGCAGCGAGGGGGCCAGGTCAACTAACTATGGCTACACCTTC. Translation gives CASSEGARSTNYGYTF.